The clone carrying this TCR beta chain occurred many times. A second about 7 to 11 cycle PCR used barcoded and J-beta primers. There were at least 2.5 million CDR3-containing paired-end reads obtained from each sample. TCRdb re-called the 5' RACE reads through MiXCR, storing one row per CDR3 protein. The table records under 750,000 distinct CDR3 sequences, about 45% of them present only once. The sample originates from a study of blood T cells in healthy people across ages. This CDR3 is built from 15 residues. Germline trimming cut 3 bases from V and 2 bases from J; bases unmatched to any gene: 4. Germline V gene sequence: CDR1 MNHNY, CDR2 SVGAGI (reference sequence).

J is TRBJ1-2 and V is TRBV6-6, with 9 bases that match TRBD1. This TCR derives from a man older than 75 in good health. The specimen sequenced was blood. DNA for the CDR3: TGTGCCAGCAGTTATGGGACAGGGAGGAACTATGGCTACACCTTC. Its protein product is CASSYGTGRNYGYTF.